A single sample is the source of the 18 T cell receptor beta chains below, sequenced in a study of T cells after yellow fever vaccination (dated by TCRdb to about 2019). Sample treatment or condition, as interpreted from the label and publication: live attenuated yellow fever vaccine strain. The library relied on 5' RACE. Sequenced on an Illumina HiSeq 2500. Using fastp at Q25 and MiXCR, TCRdb reprocessed the public reads and kept productive beta chains. Each record represents a unique CDR3 protein, reported with the most common genes and DNA among its rows. The sample table lists 500,000 to 550,000 distinct CDR3 sequences, roughly a fifth of them with a count of one. The ten largest clones take up about a sixth of the sample. Sample: PBMCs, taken 21 days after the first yellow fever vaccination. Receptor source: a man aged 18 to 30 who received the YFV17D yellow fever vaccine.

This sequence joins TRBV12-3 or TRBV12-4 and TRBJ2-7; 9 positions match TRBD1. The CDR3 is 13 residues long. The V and J ends lost 6 bases and 4 bases, in that order; junction bases with no gene match: 4. CDR3 sequence (DNA): TGTGCCAGCAGCGACAGGGGGAAATACGAGCAGTACTTC. Protein sequence: CASSDRGKYEQYF.

This clonotype has just a few counts. This chain joins TRBV6-2 or TRBV6-3 and TRBJ2-7; 7 bases match TRBD1. The ends lost 1 base at V and 3 bases at J; junction bases unmatched: 6. Germline CDR1 reads MNHEY; CDR2 reads SVGEGT. This CDR3 is built from 15 residues. The CDR3 spells CASSYFPGTVYEQYF. DNA of the CDR3: TGTGCCAGCAGTTACTTCCCCGGGACAGTCTACGAGCAGTACTTC.

In its sample, this clonotype was seen many times. The chain uses TRBV5-1 and TRBJ1-1, with D perhaps matching TRBD1 (5 bases). The germline CDR1 and CDR2 sequences are SGHRS and YFSETQ. The CDR3 has 12 residues. The germline V and J ends were trimmed by 4 bases and 10 bases, with 14 bases remaining between them. DNA of the CDR3: TGCGCCAGCAGCGATCCAGGGAAGGCAGCTTTCTTT. It encodes CASSDPGKAAFF.

J is TRBJ1-5 and V is TRBV6-1; D is perhaps TRBD1 (6 bases). The CDR3 has 14 amino acids. Looked up from germline, CDR1 is MNHNS and CDR2 is SASEGT. V shed 5 bases and J shed 2 bases, with 10 bases lying between them. CDR3 sequence: CASSKQGGNQPQHF. Here the CDR3 DNA reads TGTGCCAGCAGTAAACAGGGAGGCAATCAGCCCCAGCATTTT.

The chain couples TRBV27 to TRBJ1-6; weak D call: TRBD1 (5 bases). V was pared by 6 bases and J by 14 bases, with 17 bases between. The CDR3 is 13 residues long. Per the germline V gene, CDR1 is MNHEY and CDR2 is SMNVEV (reference sequence). The CDR3 nucleotides read TGTGCCAGCAGCCCAGTGGGGCGTTTCACCCTCCACTTT. Encoded protein: CASSPVGRFTLHF.

The rearrangement links TRBV2 to TRBJ1-4; a weak D match, TRBD1 (5 bases). This CDR3 region has 15 residues. V was cut by 7 bases and J by 3 bases, with 15 bases left in between. Germline CDR1 SNHLY, CDR2 FYNNEI. CDR3 region: CASITGRLSNEKLFF. The CDR3 nucleotides are TGTGCCAGCATTACGGGACGTCTGTCTAATGAAAAACTGTTTTTT.

V is TRBV9 and J is TRBJ2-1, with D possibly matching TRBD2 (6 bases). This CDR3 is 17 amino acids long. CDR1 SGDLS and CDR2 YYNGEE come from the germline V gene. Between the trimmed V and J ends, which lost 0 bases and 8 bases, there was a span of 21 bases. CDR3 amino acids: CASSVGVRGIGFDEQFF. The CDR3, as DNA: TGTGCCAGCAGCGTAGGCGTTCGGGGGATAGGTTTTGATGAGCAGTTCTTC.

This clonotype was found a few times. CDR3 amino acids: CASSRGQAYNEQFF. CDR3 DNA sequence: TGTGCCAGCAGTCGCGGACAGGCCTACAATGAGCAGTTCTTC. The chain carries TRBV12-3 or TRBV12-4 and TRBJ2-1; the match to TRBD1 covers 7 bases. The CDR3 has 14 amino acids. The J segment lost 2 bases and the V segment lost 5 bases, leaving 3 bases of the junction unmatched.

The V and J genes are TRBV11-2 and TRBJ2-5, with no clear D. The CDR3 runs to 14 residues. CDR1 and CDR2 from the germline V gene are SGHAT and FQNNGV. Trimming took off 5 bases at V and 5 bases at J, with 15 bases between the two ends. This chain's CDR3 is CASSPTPPPETQYF. CDR3 nucleotides: TGTGCCAGCAGCCCGACTCCCCCTCCCGAGACCCAGTACTTC.

This rearrangement joins TRBV14 to TRBJ1-2; D call uncertain. The V and J ends lost 1 base and 8 bases respectively, with 14 bases between them. The germline V gene has CDR1 SGHDN and CDR2 FVKESK. This CDR3 spans 14 amino acids. CDR3 in DNA: TGTGCCAGCAGCCAAGTTCTCCGGCCAGAGGGCTACACCTTC. This codes for CASSQVLRPEGYTF.

The CDR3 here is CASSLRQVQETQYF. For the CDR3, the DNA is TGTGCCAGCAGCCTGAGACAGGTGCAAGAGACCCAGTACTTC. The chain is built from TRBV7-2 and TRBJ2-5; a weak D match, TRBD1 (6 bases). This CDR3 comprises 14 residues. The V end was cut by 5 bases, the J end by 2 bases, with 12 bases between. Germline V gene data show CDR1 as SGHTA and CDR2 as FQGNSA.

The sample holds many counts of this clonotype. This chain uses TRBV6-6 with TRBJ2-2; possibly TRBD2 for D (7 bases). This CDR3 comprises 13 residues. Trimming took off 8 bases at V and 4 bases at J, with 11 bases between the two ends. CDR1 and CDR2 (germline): MNHNY, SVGAGI (reference sequence). The CDR3 bases are TGTGCCAGCCAGGGAGGGGGCACCGGGGAGCTGTTTTTT. As protein: CASQGGGTGELFF.

This clonotype was found a few times. This chain connects TRBV7-6 to TRBJ2-1; D unresolved. There are 17 residues in the CDR3. CDR1 and CDR2 (germline): SGHVS, FNYEAQ. Trimming removed 0 bases at V and 11 bases at J, with 23 bases between. The CDR3 protein is CASSLAPGRSITNQQFF. In DNA, the CDR3 is TGTGCCAGCAGCTTAGCCCCAGGCCGGTCTATCACTAATCAGCAGTTCTTC. The full variable domain, its missing parts supplied by reference TRBV7-6 and TRBJ2-1, is GAGVSQSPRYKVTKRGQDVALRCDPISGHVSLYWYRQALGQGPEFLTYFNYEAQQDKSGLPNDRFSAERPEGSISTLTIQRTEQRDSAMYRCASSLAPGRSITNQQFFGPGTRLTVL.

This clonotype appeared a few times. The CDR3 DNA follows: TGCGCCAGCAGCTTGGTTCAGGATTATGGCTACACCTTC. It translates to CASSLVQDYGYTF. The chain is built from TRBV5-1 and TRBJ1-2; D gene ambiguous. The V gene lost 0 bases and the J gene lost 5 bases, with 8 bases spanning the gap. The CDR3 is made up of 13 amino acids. CDR1 is SGHRS and CDR2 is YFSETQ in the germline V gene.

The genes are TRBV10-3 and TRBJ1-1; unclear D gene. The CDR3 is made up of 11 amino acids. The germline V gene encodes CDR1 ENHRY and CDR2 SYGVKD. Trimming cost V 4 bases and J 5 bases, with 5 bases left between them. CDR3 in DNA: TGTGCCATCAGTGGAGAGACTGAAGCTTTCTTT. Amino acids: CAISGETEAFF.

This clonotype was recorded a few times. The chain carries TRBV20-1 and TRBJ1-2; a weak D match, TRBD1 (5 bases). V shed 6 bases and J shed 8 bases, with 22 bases lying between them. The CDR3 totals 14 residues. Germline CDR1 is DFQATT and CDR2 is SNEGSKA (reference sequence). The CDR3 DNA is TGCAGTGCAAAGCCCCCGGGACGGAATATGGGCTACACCTTC. It translates to CSAKPPGRNMGYTF.

A few counts support this clonotype. CDR3 protein: CASSHRARGLAGYSYEQYF. The CDR3 nucleotides are TGTGCCAGCAGCCACCGGGCTCGCGGACTAGCGGGGTACTCCTACGAGCAGTACTTC. The V and J genes are TRBV3-1 and TRBJ2-7; 12 nucleotides align to TRBD2. The junction had 12 bases not matched to a gene; V was cut back by 3 bases and J by 0 bases. Germline CDR1 is LGHDT and CDR2 is YNNKEL (reference sequence). This CDR3 spans 19 amino acids.

This clonotype showed up just a few times. The chain is built from TRBV4-3 and TRBJ2-7; 11 positions match TRBD2. With 4 bases clipped from V and 2 bases from J, the junction kept 4 bases outside the gene matches. The germline CDR1 and CDR2 sequences are LGHNA and YSLEER. The CDR3 has 15 residues. CDR3 bases: TGCGCCAGCAGCCTGAGACTAGCGGGGACCTACGAGCAGTACTTC. Its protein is CASSLRLAGTYEQYF.